This T cell receptor (beta chain) was observed in a study of Ad26.COV2.S vaccination and SARS-CoV-2 variants. Background on the study: Ad26.COV2.S shots went into the muscle once or twice, 56 days apart.

TCRdb's copy holds only in-frame clones and misses some; the assay was immunoSEQ multiplex PCR. The sample holds approximately 420,000 clones, 88% seen once. The treatment was: approximately 18 received Ad26.COV2.S at low or high dose, single or two shots; 5 received placebo; per-sample allocation not given. Samples came from day 63 after the first vaccine or placebo injection. Whoever gave the sample was an adult aged 18-55 years in Boston. This clonotype was sampled from a person between 18 and 59 years old who received the Ad26.COV2.S COVID-19 vaccine or a placebo. Sequenced here: peripheral blood, sampled in a trial of Ad26.COV2.S vaccine versus placebo.

The CDR3 nucleotides read TGTGCCAGTAGTATAGGGGGGGAACTAGCCAAAAACATTCAGTACTTC. Encoded protein: CASSIGGELAKNIQYF. The rearrangement links TRBV19 to TRBJ2-4, with a tentative D call TRBD2 (6 bases). The CDR3 has 16 amino acids. V lost 1 base, J lost 0 bases, and 10 bases lay in between. CDR1 LNHDA and CDR2 SQIVND come from the germline V gene (reference sequence).